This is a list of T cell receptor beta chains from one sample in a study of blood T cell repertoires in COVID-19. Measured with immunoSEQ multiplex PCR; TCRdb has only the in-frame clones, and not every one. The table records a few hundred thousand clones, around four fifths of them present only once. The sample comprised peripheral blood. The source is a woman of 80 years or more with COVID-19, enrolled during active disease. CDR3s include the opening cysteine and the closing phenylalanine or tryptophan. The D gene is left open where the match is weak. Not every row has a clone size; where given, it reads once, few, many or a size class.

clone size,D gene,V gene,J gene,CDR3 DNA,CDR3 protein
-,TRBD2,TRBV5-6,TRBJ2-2,TGTGCCACCACTACGGGACTAGTGGGCACCGGGGAGCTGTTTTTT,CATTTGLVGTGELFF
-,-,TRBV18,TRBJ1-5,TGTGCCAGTTCCCTAACAGATGATCAGCCCCAGCATTTT,CASSLTDDQPQHF
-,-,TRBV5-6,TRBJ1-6,TGTGCCAGCAGCCGTCGGAGGGAATCACCCCTCCACTTT,CASSRRRESPLHF
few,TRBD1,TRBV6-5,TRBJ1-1,TGTGCCAGCAGTAGACAGGGGGCGGTCACTGAAGCTTTCTTT,CASSRQGAVTEAFF
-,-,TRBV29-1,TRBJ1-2,TGCAGCGTTGTTGGAGGGAAGGACTTCCATGGCTACACCTTC,CSVVGGKDFHGYTF
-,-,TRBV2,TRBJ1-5,TGTGCCAGCAGTGAGACCGGGTATAGCAATCAGCCCCAGCATTTT,CASSETGYSNQPQHF
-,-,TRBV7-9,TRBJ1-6,TGTGCCAGCGCCCCTGGCGCAGGTAATTCACCCCTCCACTTT,CASAPGAGNSPLHF
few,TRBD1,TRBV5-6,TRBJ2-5,TGTGCCAGCAGCTTACCGGGACAGGGGTTAGAGACCCAGTACTTC,CASSLPGQGLETQYF
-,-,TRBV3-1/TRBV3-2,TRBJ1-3,TGTGCCAGCAGCCCCATGAGGGGGTCGGGAAACACCATATATTTT,CASSPMRGSGNTIYF
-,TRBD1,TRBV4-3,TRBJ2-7,TGCGCCAGCAGCCAAAAGACAGGGGACGAGCAGTACTTC,CASSQKTGDEQYF
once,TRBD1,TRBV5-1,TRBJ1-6,TGCGCCAGCAGCTCGGGACAGGGGTCTGAAAATTCACCCCTCCACTTT,CASSSGQGSENSPLHF
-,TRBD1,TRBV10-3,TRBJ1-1,TGTGCCATCACCACGGACAGGGGGCATGCTTTCTTT,CAITTDRGHAFF
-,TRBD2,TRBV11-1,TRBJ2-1,TGTGCCAGCAGCTTAGGACTAGCGGGGGGGGAGAATGAGCAGTTCTTC,CASSLGLAGGENEQFF
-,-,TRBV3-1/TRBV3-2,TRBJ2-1,TGTGCCAGCAGCCGCGGCTCCACCGAGAGGTCCTACAATGAGCAGTTCTTC,CASSRGSTERSYNEQFF
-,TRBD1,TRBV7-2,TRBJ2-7,TGTGCCAGCAGTCGACAGGGACCCTACGAGCAGTACTTC,CASSRQGPYEQYF
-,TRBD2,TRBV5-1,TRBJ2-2,TGCGCCAGCAGCATACTAGCGGGGGACACCGGGGAGCTGTTTTTT,CASSILAGDTGELFF
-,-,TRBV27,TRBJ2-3,TGTGCCAGCAGCTCTAGAGCGAAACCGGGCACAGATACGCAGTATTTT,CASSSRAKPGTDTQYF
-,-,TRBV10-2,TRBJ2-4,TGCGCCAGCAGTGCATGGCAGATAAAAAACATTCAGTACTTC,CASSAWQIKNIQYF
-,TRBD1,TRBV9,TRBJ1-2,TGTGCCAGCAGCGGACACCAACAGGGGAGAGATGGCTACACCTTC,CASSGHQQGRDGYTF
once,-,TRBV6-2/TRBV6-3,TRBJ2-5,TGTGCCAGCAGTTACTCGACTAGATTTGAGACCCAGTACTTC,CASSYSTRFETQYF
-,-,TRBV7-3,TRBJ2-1,TGTGCCAGCAGCACGGATCAGGGTAGAGAGCAGTTCTTC,CASSTDQGREQFF
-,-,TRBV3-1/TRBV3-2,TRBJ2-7,TGTGCCAGCAGCCTGAGGGTATCCTACGAGCAGTACTTC,CASSLRVSYEQYF
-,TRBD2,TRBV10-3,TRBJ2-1,TGTGCCATCAGTTGGACTAGCGGGGGTTGGGGGAATGAGCAGTTCTTC,CAISWTSGGWGNEQFF
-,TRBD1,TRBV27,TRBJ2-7,TGTGCCAGCAGTTGGGGACAGACCTACGAGCAGTACTTC,CASSWGQTYEQYF
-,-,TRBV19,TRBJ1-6,TGTGCCAGTAGTATGGGACTGCCTAATTCACCCCTCCACTTT,CASSMGLPNSPLHF
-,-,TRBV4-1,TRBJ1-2,TGCGCCAGCAGCCAAGAAAGTGGCAGGGGATTATCAATGGGCGATGGCTACACCTTC,CASSQESGRGLSMGDGYTF
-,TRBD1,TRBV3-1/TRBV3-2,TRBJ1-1,TGTGCCAGCAGCCAGGGGGACAGGGACACTGAAGCTTTCTTT,CASSQGDRDTEAFF
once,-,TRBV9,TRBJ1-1,TGTGCCAGCAGCGTAGCGGGGAACCTGGTTGGAAGAGAAGCTTTCTTT,CASSVAGNLVGREAFF
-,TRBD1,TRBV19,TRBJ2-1,TGTGCCAGTAGTCCGGGGACAGGAGTGCGGGATGAGCAGTTCTTC,CASSPGTGVRDEQFF
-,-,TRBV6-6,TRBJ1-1,TGTGCCAGCAGTTATAGTGAGGTGAACACTGAAGCTTTCTTT,CASSYSEVNTEAFF
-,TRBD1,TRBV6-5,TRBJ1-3,TGTGCCAGTACTGACAGGGGTCGCGGAAACACCATATATTTT,CASTDRGRGNTIYF
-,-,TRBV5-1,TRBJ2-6,TGCGCCAGCAGCTTGACTTATGGACAACTGTTCCTATCTGGGGCCAACGTCCTGACTTTC,CASSLTYGQLFLSGANVLTF
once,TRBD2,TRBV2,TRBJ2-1,TGTGCCAGTAGCGGGGTCTCCTACAATGAGCAGTTCTTC,CASSGVSYNEQFF
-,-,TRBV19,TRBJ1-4,TGTGCCAGTAGTATAGTCTGGGGCTTCGATGAAAAACTGTTTTTT,CASSIVWGFDEKLFF
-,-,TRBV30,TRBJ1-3,TGTGCCTGGAGTGTCGAGAGTTCATCTGGAAACACCATATATTTT,CAWSVESSSGNTIYF
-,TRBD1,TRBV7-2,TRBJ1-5,TGTGCCAGCAGCTTAGGGGGACAGGAATATCAGCCCCAGCATTTT,CASSLGGQEYQPQHF
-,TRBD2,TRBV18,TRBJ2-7,TGTGCCAGCTCAGCGGGACTAGCGGGGGGCAACGAGCAGTACTTC,CASSAGLAGGNEQYF
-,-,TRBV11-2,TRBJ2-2,TGTGCCAGCAGCAAACAGGGAGCCGGGGAGCTGTTTTTT,CASSKQGAGELFF
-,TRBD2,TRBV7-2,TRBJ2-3,TGTGCCAGCAGCTTAAGAGGGGAGGGTTTTCTGTTAGATACGCAGTATTTT,CASSLRGEGFLLDTQYF
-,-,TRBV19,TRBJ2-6,TGTGCCAGTAGTACCCCATGGGCTTTTGCTCCGGGAACGTCGAGGGGGGCCAACGTCCTGACTTTC,CASSTPWAFAPGTSRGANVLTF
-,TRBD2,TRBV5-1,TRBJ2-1,TGCGCCAGCAGCCGAACCCGGACTAGGTCCAATGAGCAGTTCTTC,CASSRTRTRSNEQFF
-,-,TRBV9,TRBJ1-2,TGTGCCAGCAGTAACGGACAGAACTATGGCTACACCTTC,CASSNGQNYGYTF
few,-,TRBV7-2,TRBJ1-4,TGTGCCAGCAGCGACAGATCAACTAATGAAAAACTGTTTTTT,CASSDRSTNEKLFF
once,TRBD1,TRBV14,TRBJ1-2,TGTGCCAGCAGCCCTCCGGGACAGGGAAGCTATGGCTACACCTTC,CASSPPGQGSYGYTF